The T cell receptor (beta chain) described here comes from a study of a mutant IDH1 vaccine in newly diagnosed glioma. Study overall: Patients underwent eight vaccinations, which took place in weeks 1, 3, 5, 7, 11, 15, 19 and 23. Standard pretreatment was either radiotherapy, temozolomide, or, for most, radiochemotherapy with temozolomide.

This CDR3 has 17 amino acids. J was trimmed by 6 bases and V by 0 bases; bases with no gene match: 10. Per the germline V gene, CDR1 is LGHNA and CDR2 is YNFKEQ. Profiling relied on immunoSEQ multiplex PCR, and the TCRdb table lists in-frame clones only, not all of them. Of around 54,000 clones listed, about nine tenths are singletons. Broader study findings: Among all patients, vaccine-induced immune responses occurred in approximately 93%.

Turning to this clone: The target antigen is unknown.

Time point defined: week 23, last vaccination. Vaccinated patients received 300 ug of mutant IDH1 20-mer peptide per dose, with topical imiquimod. Sequencing used PBMCs, obtained from a glioma patient whose treatment included an IDH1 peptide vaccine. This receptor was taken from a man aged 40-50 years with glioma. The chain combines TRBV4-2 with TRBJ2-3; 9 nucleotides line up with TRBD2. CDR3 protein: CASSQEAAGGLVDTQYF. The DNA of the CDR3 is TGTGCCAGCAGCCAAGAAGCGGCGGGAGGGCTGGTGGATACGCAGTATTTT.